The clone carrying this T cell receptor (beta chain) was recorded only once. Its antigen is currently unknown. This sample stems from a study of T cell responses to AZD1222 COVID-19 vaccine. Overall study: Second-dose intervals of approximately 4 or approximately 12 weeks were pooled.

Study results and limitations: Spike-specific TCRs gained breadth and depth after people received two AZD1222 doses. None of the repertoires were sampled until the peak T cell response had passed. CD4 TCRs covered the whole spike, strongest at regions 160-218 and 743-854.

This table comes from immunoSEQ multiplex PCR, and its TCRdb copy is limited to in-frame clones, with some not included. The sample holds 100,000 to 150,000 clones, about 90% seen once. With V trimmed by 5 bases and J by 4 bases, 5 bases remained unmatched. Per germline, CDR1 MGHDK and CDR2 SYGVNS. The CDR3 contains 13 residues. This receptor was identified in an adult in good health. The chain combines TRBV25-1 with TRBJ2-7, with 7 bases aligning to TRBD2. Material: peripheral blood, obtained on day 0 of AZD1222 vaccination. CDR3 coding DNA: TGTGCCAGCAGTATAGGCGGGGGTTACGAGCAGTACTTC. Translating it yields CASSIGGGYEQYF.